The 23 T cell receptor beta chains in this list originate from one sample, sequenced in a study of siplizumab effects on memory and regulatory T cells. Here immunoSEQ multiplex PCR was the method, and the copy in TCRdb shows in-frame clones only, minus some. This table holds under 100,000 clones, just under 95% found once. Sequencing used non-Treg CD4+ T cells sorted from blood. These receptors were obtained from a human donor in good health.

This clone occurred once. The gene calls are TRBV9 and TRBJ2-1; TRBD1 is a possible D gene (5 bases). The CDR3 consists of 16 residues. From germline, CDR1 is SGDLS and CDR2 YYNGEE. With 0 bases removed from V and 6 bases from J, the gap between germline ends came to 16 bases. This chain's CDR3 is CASSVDRTGVFNEQFF. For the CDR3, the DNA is TGTGCCAGCAGCGTAGATCGAACAGGAGTGTTCAATGAGCAGTTCTTC.

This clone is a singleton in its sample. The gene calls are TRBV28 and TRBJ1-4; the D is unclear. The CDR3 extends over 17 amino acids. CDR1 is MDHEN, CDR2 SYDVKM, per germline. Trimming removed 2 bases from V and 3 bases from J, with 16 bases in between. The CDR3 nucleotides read TGTGCCAGCAGTTTAGTGCCGTTTGGGGTCTCTAATGAAAAACTGTTTTTT. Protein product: CASSLVPFGVSNEKLFF.

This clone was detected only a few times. The CDR3 bases are TGTGCCAGCAGTTACCGTAGCGCAACCCGGTACGAGCAGTACTTC. It encodes CASSYRSATRYEQYF. V is TRBV6-5 and J is TRBJ2-7; D is perhaps TRBD2 (5 bases). CDR1 and CDR2 from the germline V gene are MNHEY and SVGAGI. The CDR3 is made up of 15 amino acids. V lost 2 bases and J 4 bases, leaving 15 bases between the germline ends.

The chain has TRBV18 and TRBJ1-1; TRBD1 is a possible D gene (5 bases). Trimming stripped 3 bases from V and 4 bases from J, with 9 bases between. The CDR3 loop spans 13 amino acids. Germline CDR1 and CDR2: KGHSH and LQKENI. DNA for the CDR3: TGTGCCAGCTCACCCTCGGGACCCACTGAAGCTTTCTTT. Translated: CASSPSGPTEAFF.

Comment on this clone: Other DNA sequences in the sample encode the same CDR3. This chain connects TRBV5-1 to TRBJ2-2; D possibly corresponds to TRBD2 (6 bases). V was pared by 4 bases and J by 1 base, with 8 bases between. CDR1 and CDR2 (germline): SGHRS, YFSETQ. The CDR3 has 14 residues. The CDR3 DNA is TGCGCCAGCAGCCCGGGACTGAACACCGGGGAGCTGTTTTTT. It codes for CASSPGLNTGELFF.

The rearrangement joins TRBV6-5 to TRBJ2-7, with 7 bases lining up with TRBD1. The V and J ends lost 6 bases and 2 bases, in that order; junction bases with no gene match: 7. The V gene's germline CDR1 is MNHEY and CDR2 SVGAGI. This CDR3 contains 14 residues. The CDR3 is CASREGQATYEQYF. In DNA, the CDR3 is TGTGCCAGCAGGGAAGGACAGGCGACCTACGAGCAGTACTTC.

The CDR3 DNA sequence: TGTGCCAGCCTTGGACTAGCGGGAGTCGGAAACACCGGGGAGCTGTTTTTT. As protein: CASLGLAGVGNTGELFF. V is TRBV28 and J is TRBJ2-2, with TRBD2 matching 13 bases. Per the germline V gene, CDR1 is MDHEN and CDR2 is SYDVKM. This CDR3 region has 17 residues. V trimming: 8 bases; J trimming: 2 bases; junction bases outside the gene matches: 8.

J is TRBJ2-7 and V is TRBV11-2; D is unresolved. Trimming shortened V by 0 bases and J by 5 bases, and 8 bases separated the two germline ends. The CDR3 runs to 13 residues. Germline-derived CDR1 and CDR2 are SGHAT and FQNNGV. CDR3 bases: TGTGCCAGCAGCTTAGATCGAGACGACGAGCAGTACTTC. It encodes CASSLDRDDEQYF.

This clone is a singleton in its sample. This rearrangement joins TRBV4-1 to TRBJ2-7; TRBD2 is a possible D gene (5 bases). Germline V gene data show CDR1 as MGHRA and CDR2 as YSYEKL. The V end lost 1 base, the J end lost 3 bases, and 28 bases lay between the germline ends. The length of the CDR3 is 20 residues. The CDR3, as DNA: TGCGCCAGCAGCCAAGGTGTAGGGCCGGGGAGTGCCAATAAGAGCTACGAGCAGTACTTC. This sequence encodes CASSQGVGPGSANKSYEQYF.

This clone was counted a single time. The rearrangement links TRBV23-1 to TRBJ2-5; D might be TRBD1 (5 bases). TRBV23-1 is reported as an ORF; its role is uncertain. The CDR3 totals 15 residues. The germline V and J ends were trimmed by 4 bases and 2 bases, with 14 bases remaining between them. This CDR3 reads CASSPSRKGQETQYF. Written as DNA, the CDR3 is TGCGCCAGCAGTCCGTCCCGGAAGGGGCAAGAGACCCAGTACTTC.

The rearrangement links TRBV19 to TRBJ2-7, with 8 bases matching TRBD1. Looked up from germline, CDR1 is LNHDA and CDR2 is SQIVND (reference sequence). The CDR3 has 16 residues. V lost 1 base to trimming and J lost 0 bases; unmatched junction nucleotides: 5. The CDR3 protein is CASSIAGQGSSYEQYF. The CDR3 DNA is TGTGCCAGTAGTATAGCAGGACAGGGTAGCTCCTACGAGCAGTACTTC.

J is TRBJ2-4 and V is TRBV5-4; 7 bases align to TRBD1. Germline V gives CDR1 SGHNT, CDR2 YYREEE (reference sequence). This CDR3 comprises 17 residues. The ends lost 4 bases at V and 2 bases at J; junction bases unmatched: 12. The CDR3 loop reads CASSNKQGSSSKNIQYF. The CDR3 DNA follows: TGTGCCAGCAGCAACAAACAGGGGTCCTCTTCCAAAAACATTCAGTACTTC.

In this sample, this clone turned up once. This CDR3 reads CASSLRTGLYGYTF. As DNA, the CDR3 is TGTGCCAGCAGCTTGAGGACGGGGTTGTATGGCTACACCTTC. J is TRBJ1-2 and V is TRBV5-4, with D uncertain. CDR3 size: 14 residues. V gave up 1 base and J gave up 5 bases, with 12 bases separating them. Germline V CDR1 and CDR2: SGHNT, YYREEE (reference sequence). Using reference TRBV5-4 and TRBJ1-2 for the parts outside the CDR3, the full variable domain is ETGVTQSPTHLIKTRGQQVTLRCSSQSGHNTVSWYQQALGQGPQFIFQYYREEENGRGNFPPRFSGLQFPNYSSELNVNALELDDSALYLCASSLRTGLYGYTFGSGTRLTVV.

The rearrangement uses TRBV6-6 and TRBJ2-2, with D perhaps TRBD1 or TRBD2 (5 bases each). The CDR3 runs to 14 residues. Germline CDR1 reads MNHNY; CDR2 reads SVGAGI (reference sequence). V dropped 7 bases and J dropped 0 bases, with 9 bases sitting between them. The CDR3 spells CASKEGTNTGELFF. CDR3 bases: TGTGCCAGCAAAGAGGGGACGAACACCGGGGAGCTGTTTTTT.

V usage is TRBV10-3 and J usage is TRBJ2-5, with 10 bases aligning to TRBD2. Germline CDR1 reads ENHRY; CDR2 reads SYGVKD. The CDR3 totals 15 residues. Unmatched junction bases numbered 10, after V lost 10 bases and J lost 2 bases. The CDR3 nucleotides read TGTGCCACAAGGGATGGGACTAGCGCTCAAGAGACCCAGTACTTC. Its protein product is CATRDGTSAQETQYF.

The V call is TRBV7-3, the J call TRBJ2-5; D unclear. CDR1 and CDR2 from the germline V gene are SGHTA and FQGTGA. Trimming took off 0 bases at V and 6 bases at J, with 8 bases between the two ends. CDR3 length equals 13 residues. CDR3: CASSLTSLQTQYF. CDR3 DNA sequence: TGTGCCAGCAGCTTAACTTCTTTACAGACCCAGTACTTC.

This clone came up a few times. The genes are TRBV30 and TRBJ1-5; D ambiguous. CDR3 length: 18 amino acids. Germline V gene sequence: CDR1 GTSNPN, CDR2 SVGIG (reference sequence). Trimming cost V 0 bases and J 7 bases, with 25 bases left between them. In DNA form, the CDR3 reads TGTGCCTGGAGTGTACCCCCAGTAGGGAGGCTGGTTGGGCAGCCCCAGCATTTT. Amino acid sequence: CAWSVPPVGRLVGQPQHF.

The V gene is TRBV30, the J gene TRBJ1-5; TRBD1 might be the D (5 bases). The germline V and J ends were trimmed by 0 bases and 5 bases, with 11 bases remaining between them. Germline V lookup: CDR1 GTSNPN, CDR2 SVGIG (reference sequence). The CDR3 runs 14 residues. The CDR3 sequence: CAWSVSGTDQPQHF. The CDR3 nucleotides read TGTGCCTGGAGTGTCTCAGGGACGGATCAGCCCCAGCATTTT.

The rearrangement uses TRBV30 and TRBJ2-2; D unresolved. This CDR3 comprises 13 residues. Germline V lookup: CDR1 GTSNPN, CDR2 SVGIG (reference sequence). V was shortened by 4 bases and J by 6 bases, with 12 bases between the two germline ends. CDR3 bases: TGTGCCTGGATTTACGGCGTCGCCGGGGAGCTGTTTTTT. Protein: CAWIYGVAGELFF.

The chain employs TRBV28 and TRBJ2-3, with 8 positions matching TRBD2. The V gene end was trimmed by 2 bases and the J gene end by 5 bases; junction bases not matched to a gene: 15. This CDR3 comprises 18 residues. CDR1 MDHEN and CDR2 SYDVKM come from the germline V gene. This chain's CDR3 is CASSLPPQSGRNEDTQYF. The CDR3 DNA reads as TGTGCCAGCAGTTTACCCCCCCAGAGCGGGAGAAACGAAGATACGCAGTATTTT. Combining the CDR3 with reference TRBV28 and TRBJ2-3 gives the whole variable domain DVKVTQSSRYLVKRTGEKVFLECVQDMDHENMFWYRQDPGLGLRLIYFSYDVKMKEKGDIPEGYSVSREKKERFSLILESASTNQTSMYLCASSLPPQSGRNEDTQYFGPGTRLTVL.

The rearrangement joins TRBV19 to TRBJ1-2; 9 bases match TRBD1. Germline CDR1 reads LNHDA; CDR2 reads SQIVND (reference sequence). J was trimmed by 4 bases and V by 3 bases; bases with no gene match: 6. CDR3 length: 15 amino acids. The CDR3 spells CASSMGQGEVYGYTF. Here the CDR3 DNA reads TGTGCCAGTAGTATGGGACAGGGCGAGGTCTATGGCTACACCTTC.

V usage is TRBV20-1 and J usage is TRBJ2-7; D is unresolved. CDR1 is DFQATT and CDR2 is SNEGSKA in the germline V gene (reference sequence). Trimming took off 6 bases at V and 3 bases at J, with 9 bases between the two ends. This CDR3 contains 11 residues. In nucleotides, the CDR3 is TGCAGTGCAGTTATTGGCTACGAGCAGTACTTC. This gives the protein CSAVIGYEQYF.

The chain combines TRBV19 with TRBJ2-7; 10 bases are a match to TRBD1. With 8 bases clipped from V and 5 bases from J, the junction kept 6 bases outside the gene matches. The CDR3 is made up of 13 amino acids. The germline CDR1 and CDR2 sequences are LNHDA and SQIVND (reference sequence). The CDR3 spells CASSRDRGDEQYF. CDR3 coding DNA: TGTGCCAGTTCGAGGGACAGGGGTGACGAGCAGTACTTC.